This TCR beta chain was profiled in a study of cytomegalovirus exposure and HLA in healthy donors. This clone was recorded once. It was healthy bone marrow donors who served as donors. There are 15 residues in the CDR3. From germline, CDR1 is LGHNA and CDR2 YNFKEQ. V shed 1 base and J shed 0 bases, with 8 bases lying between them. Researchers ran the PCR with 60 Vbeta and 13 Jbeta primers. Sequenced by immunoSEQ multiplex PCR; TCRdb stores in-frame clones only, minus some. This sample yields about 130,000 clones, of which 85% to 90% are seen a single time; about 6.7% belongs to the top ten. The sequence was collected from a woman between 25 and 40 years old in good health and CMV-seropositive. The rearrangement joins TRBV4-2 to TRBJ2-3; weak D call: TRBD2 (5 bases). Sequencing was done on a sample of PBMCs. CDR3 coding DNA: TGTGCCAGCAGCCAAGGTGGCGGGAGCACAGATACGCAGTATTTT. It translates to CASSQGGGSTDTQYF.